The 28 T cell receptor beta chains presented below share a single source sample, sequenced in a study of PD-1 blockade in mismatch repair-deficient tumors. The assay was immunoSEQ multiplex PCR, and TCRdb's table has in-frame clones only and misses some. The repertoire has roughly 38,000 clones, over 80% of them found once; the top ten carry around 0.98%. Sample: PBMCs, taken about 40 weeks after starting pembrolizumab. Source of these receptors: an adult with mismatch repair-deficient cancer.

This sequence joins TRBV19 and TRBJ2-5; TRBD1 agrees at 12 bases. In germline, CDR1 is LNHDA, CDR2 SQIVND (reference sequence). CDR3 length equals 16 residues. V shed 6 bases, J shed 6 bases, and the junction held 11 bases outside the gene matches. DNA of the CDR3: TGTGCCAGTAGCCCTCCAGGGACAGGGGGCTGGAAGACCCAGTACTTC. Its translation is CASSPPGTGGWKTQYF.

This clone was seen only a few times. The chain is built from TRBV19 and TRBJ2-7, with TRBD2 matching over 14 bases. CDR3 size: 15 residues. J gave up 2 bases and V 5 bases, and 2 bases lay outside the gene matches. CDR1 is LNHDA and CDR2 is SQIVND in the germline V gene (reference sequence). The CDR3 nucleotides are TGTGCCAGTAGTCCGACTAGCGGGAGGGCCTACGAGCAGTACTTC. This codes for CASSPTSGRAYEQYF.

The rearrangement links TRBV19 to TRBJ2-1; TRBD2 might be the D (5 bases). Between the trimmed V and J ends, which lost 4 bases and 6 bases, there was a span of 13 bases. The V gene's germline CDR1 is LNHDA and CDR2 SQIVND (reference sequence). The CDR3 sequence is 14 residues long. The CDR3 DNA reads as TGTGCCAGTAGTAAGGAGGTCGGTTCCAATGAGCAGTTCTTC. Its protein is CASSKEVGSNEQFF.

The DNA for the CDR3 is TGCGCCAGCAGCCAACAGGGTATGCACACTGAAGCTTTCTTT. This encodes CASSQQGMHTEAFF. This chain joins TRBV5-1 and TRBJ1-1, with D maybe TRBD1 (6 bases). The ends were cut back, 4 bases at V and 3 bases at J, with 13 bases in the middle. Germline V lookup: CDR1 SGHRS, CDR2 YFSETQ. This CDR3 is 14 amino acids long.

The rearrangement links TRBV7-6 to TRBJ2-3; D is unclear. The CDR3 sequence is 15 residues long. Per the germline V gene, CDR1 is SGHVS and CDR2 is FNYEAQ. Deletions cut 6 bases from V and 2 bases from J, with 15 bases between. The CDR3 DNA is TGTGCCAGCAGACCTACTGAAAAGATCACAGATACGCAGTATTTT. The encoded protein is CASRPTEKITDTQYF.

V and J are TRBV7-8 and TRBJ2-5, with 10 bases that match TRBD2. This CDR3 region has 16 residues. V was clipped by 3 bases and J by 5 bases; unmatched bases: 9. CDR1 and CDR2 (germline): SGHVS, FQNEAQ. The CDR3 coding sequence is TGTGCCAGCAGCTTTCGGGCTAGCGGGAGTTTCGAGACCCAGTACTTC. Protein sequence: CASSFRASGSFETQYF. The full variable domain, in which reference TRBV7-8 and TRBJ2-5 provide the parts outside the CDR3, is GAGVSQSPRYKVAKRGQDVALRCDPISGHVSLFWYQQALGQGPEFLTYFQNEAQLDKSGLPSDRFFAERPEGSVSTLKIQRTQQEDSAVYLCASSFRASGSFETQYFGPGTRLLVL.

In DNA, the CDR3 is TGCAGCGCCCTAAAGCGGGAGGGCCCCCATGAGCAGTTCTTC. This sequence encodes CSALKREGPHEQFF. The V and J genes are TRBV29-1 and TRBJ2-1, with 10 bases aligning to TRBD2. Germline V lookup: CDR1 SQVTM, CDR2 ANQGSEA. This CDR3 is 14 amino acids long. J lost 8 bases, V lost 7 bases, and 11 bases had no gene match.

The chain employs TRBV9 and TRBJ1-6; D perhaps matches TRBD1 (6 bases). The CDR3 spans 15 residues. The V end lost 5 bases, the J end lost 0 bases, and 9 bases lay between the germline ends. Per the germline V gene, CDR1 is SGDLS and CDR2 is YYNGEE. The CDR3: CASRRGGSYNSPLHF. The CDR3 nucleotides are TGTGCCAGCAGGAGAGGGGGCTCCTATAATTCACCCCTCCACTTT.

In its sample, this clone was seen a few times. This rearrangement joins TRBV28 to TRBJ2-7, with 10 bases aligning to TRBD2. With V trimmed by 7 bases and J by 1 base, 1 base remained unmatched. Germline V gene data show CDR1 as MDHEN and CDR2 as SYDVKM. The CDR3 extends over 13 amino acids. The CDR3: CASKAGGSYEQYF. In DNA form, the CDR3 reads TGTGCCAGCAAAGCGGGAGGGTCCTACGAGCAGTACTTC.

The rearrangement joins TRBV9 to TRBJ2-3; TRBD2 agrees at 9 bases. The germline V gene has CDR1 SGDLS and CDR2 YYNGEE. Losses at the gene ends were 0 bases for V and 0 bases for J; bases not matched to a gene: 5. The CDR3 extends over 17 amino acids. DNA of the CDR3: TGTGCCAGCAGCGTAGGCCGAACTAGCGGGAGCACAGATACGCAGTATTTT. Its protein is CASSVGRTSGSTDTQYF.

V is TRBV5-4 and J is TRBJ1-2, with D maybe TRBD1 (6 bases). Germline loops: CDR1 SGHNT, CDR2 YYREEE (reference sequence). The CDR3 runs 14 residues. Trimming removed 4 bases from V and 4 bases from J, with 14 bases in between. CDR3 nucleotides: TGTGCCAGCAGCCCCGGGGGGCTTGGCTATGGCTACACCTTC. It encodes CASSPGGLGYGYTF.

This chain connects TRBV28 to TRBJ2-3; TRBD2 matches at 14 bases. The J segment lost 0 bases and the V segment lost 6 bases, leaving 5 bases of the junction unmatched. The CDR3 runs to 17 residues. Germline V gene data show CDR1 as MDHEN and CDR2 as SYDVKM. CDR3: CASSGLAGGGSTDTQYF. The CDR3 DNA reads TGTGCCAGCAGCGGACTAGCGGGAGGCGGGAGCACAGATACGCAGTATTTT.

This clone was observed a handful of times. The rearrangement joins TRBV27 to TRBJ2-7, with 7 bases lining up with TRBD1. The CDR3 runs to 16 residues. Germline CDR1 MNHEY, CDR2 SMNVEV (reference sequence). J was trimmed by 0 bases and V by 2 bases; bases with no gene match: 7. CDR3 nucleotides: TGTGCCAGCAGTTTAAGGGGACAGCTCTTCTCCTACGAGCAGTACTTC. Protein product: CASSLRGQLFSYEQYF.

The V gene is TRBV27, the J gene TRBJ1-4; D is possibly TRBD1 (6 bases). CDR3 length: 15 amino acids. V gave up 6 bases and J gave up 5 bases, with 16 bases separating them. Germline loops: CDR1 MNHEY, CDR2 SMNVEV (reference sequence). The CDR3 nucleotides are TGTGCCAGCAGGCCAACAGGGACGGGGAATGAAAAACTGTTTTTT. As protein: CASRPTGTGNEKLFF. The full variable domain, completed using reference TRBV27 and TRBJ1-4, is EAQVTQNPRYLITVTGKKLTVTCSQNMNHEYMSWYRQDPGLGLRQIYYSMNVEVTDKGDVPEGYKVSRKEKRNFPLILESPSPNQTSLYFCASRPTGTGNEKLFFGSGTQLSVL.

This CDR3 is CASTRQSYQPQHF. The CDR3 DNA sequence: TGTGCCAGCACCCGACAATCGTATCAGCCCCAGCATTTT. This chain uses TRBV28 with TRBJ1-5; D is ambiguous. Germline CDR1 is MDHEN and CDR2 is SYDVKM. V was shortened by 7 bases and J by 5 bases, with 12 bases between the two germline ends. The CDR3 is 13 residues long.

The chain carries TRBV27 and TRBJ2-7, with 8 bases lining up with TRBD2. Germline V gene data show CDR1 as MNHEY and CDR2 as SMNVEV (reference sequence). V shed 4 bases and J 4 bases; nucleotides not matched to a gene: 9. The CDR3 is 15 amino acids. Here the CDR3 reads CASSSIAGQRYEQYF. CDR3 coding DNA: TGTGCCAGCAGTTCCATAGCGGGGCAAAGGTACGAGCAGTACTTC.

The chain recombines TRBV9 with TRBJ2-2; the match to TRBD2 covers 8 bases. V shed 0 bases, J shed 6 bases, and the junction held 13 bases outside the gene matches. Germline lookup yields CDR1 SGDLS and CDR2 YYNGEE. CDR3 size: 18 residues. CDR3 nucleotide sequence: TGTGCCAGCAGCGTAGGGCTAGCGGGCGGGAAAGTACCCGGGGAGCTGTTTTTT. Its protein product is CASSVGLAGGKVPGELFF.

V and J are TRBV7-2 and TRBJ2-3; 10 positions agree with TRBD2. Germline V CDR1 and CDR2: SGHTA, FQGNSA. This CDR3 has 17 amino acids. The ends lost 3 bases at V and 5 bases at J; junction bases unmatched: 11. The CDR3 DNA reads TGTGCCAGCAGCTTCGATAGGACTAGCGGAGGAGGAGATACGCAGTATTTT. It encodes CASSFDRTSGGGDTQYF.

The rearrangement joins TRBV19 to TRBJ2-3; D is unresolved. Germline CDR1 LNHDA, CDR2 SQIVND (reference sequence). CDR3 length: 17 residues. V was clipped by 1 base and J by 0 bases, with 14 bases between them. The CDR3 here is CASSIGPPSGSTDTQYF. The CDR3, as DNA: TGTGCCAGTAGTATAGGCCCCCCCTCCGGGAGCACAGATACGCAGTATTTT.

The V gene is TRBV11-2, the J gene TRBJ2-1; perhaps TRBD1 as D (5 bases). CDR1 is SGHAT, CDR2 FQNNGV, per germline. The length of the CDR3 is 13 residues. V shed 3 bases and J shed 4 bases, with 7 bases lying between them. CDR3 residues: CASSLQGYNEQFF. CDR3 nucleotides: TGTGCCAGCAGCTTGCAGGGTTACAATGAGCAGTTCTTC.

The V and J genes are TRBV28 and TRBJ1-3; 9 bases are a match to TRBD1. The CDR3 is made up of 15 amino acids. Germline-derived CDR1 and CDR2 are MDHEN and SYDVKM. The V segment lost 5 bases and the J segment 4 bases; nucleotides outside the gene matches: 6. CDR3 sequence reads: CASSPGQGTGNTIYF. The CDR3 DNA sequence: TGTGCCAGCAGTCCGGGACAGGGTACGGGAAACACCATATATTTT.

The J gene is TRBJ1-2, the V gene TRBV27; 11 bases align to TRBD1. Germline lookup yields CDR1 MNHEY and CDR2 SMNVEV (reference sequence). The CDR3 is 14 amino acids. J was trimmed by 7 bases and V by 5 bases; bases with no gene match: 6. The CDR3 sequence: CASSVDRGRGGYTF. CDR3 nucleotides: TGTGCCAGCAGTGTGGACAGGGGGCGCGGTGGCTACACCTTC.

The chain carries TRBV5-5 and TRBJ2-7, with D possibly being TRBD1 (6 bases). The CDR3 totals 15 residues. V was shortened by 2 bases and J by 2 bases, with 14 bases between the two germline ends. Germline assignment: CDR1 SGHKS and CDR2 YYEKEE (reference sequence). CDR3 DNA: TGTGCCAGCAGCTTAGGTCAGGGGCTCCCCTACGAGCAGTACTTC. It encodes CASSLGQGLPYEQYF.

J is TRBJ2-7 and V is TRBV5-1, with D unclear. Germline CDR1 SGHRS, CDR2 YFSETQ. CDR3 length equals 13 residues. Trimming cost V 0 bases and J 3 bases, with 7 bases left between them. CDR3 coding DNA: TGCGCCAGCAGCTTGGATCCTTACTACGAGCAGTACTTC. Amino acids: CASSLDPYYEQYF.

This rearrangement joins TRBV7-3 to TRBJ2-2; 10 bases map to TRBD1. CDR1 is SGHTA and CDR2 is FQGTGA in the germline V gene. With 5 bases clipped from V and 4 bases from J, the junction kept 4 bases outside the gene matches. This CDR3 region has 15 residues. The CDR3, as DNA: TGTGCCAGCAGCCGGACAGGGGGGATCACCGGGGAGCTGTTTTTT. It encodes CASSRTGGITGELFF.

The chain employs TRBV18 and TRBJ1-1, with TRBD1 matching 9 bases. The CDR3 extends over 16 amino acids. CDR1 is KGHSH and CDR2 is LQKENI in the germline V gene. Trimming cost V 4 bases and J 0 bases; bases outside gene matches: 6. The CDR3 here is CASSRHRGLMNTEAFF. CDR3 in DNA: TGTGCCAGCTCACGACACAGGGGGCTGATGAACACTGAAGCTTTCTTT.

CDR3 sequence reads: CASSLRSDRQETQYF. Written as DNA, the CDR3 is TGTGCCAGCAGCCTTCGTTCTGACAGGCAAGAGACCCAGTACTTC. The V call is TRBV11-2, the J call TRBJ2-5; D may be TRBD1 (6 bases). Germline CDR1 SGHAT, CDR2 FQNNGV. The CDR3 spans 15 residues. V was trimmed by 5 bases and J by 2 bases, leaving 15 bases between them.

In nucleotides, the CDR3 is TGTGCCAGCAGCTTAGGGGGGGTCTTCGTTCAGTTCTTC. Translating it yields CASSLGGVFVQFF. The chain carries TRBV11-2 and TRBJ2-1, with a weak D call TRBD2 (6 bases). The CDR3 length is 13 residues. The V gene lost 1 base and the J gene lost 13 bases, with 14 bases spanning the gap. Germline lookup yields CDR1 SGHAT and CDR2 FQNNGV.